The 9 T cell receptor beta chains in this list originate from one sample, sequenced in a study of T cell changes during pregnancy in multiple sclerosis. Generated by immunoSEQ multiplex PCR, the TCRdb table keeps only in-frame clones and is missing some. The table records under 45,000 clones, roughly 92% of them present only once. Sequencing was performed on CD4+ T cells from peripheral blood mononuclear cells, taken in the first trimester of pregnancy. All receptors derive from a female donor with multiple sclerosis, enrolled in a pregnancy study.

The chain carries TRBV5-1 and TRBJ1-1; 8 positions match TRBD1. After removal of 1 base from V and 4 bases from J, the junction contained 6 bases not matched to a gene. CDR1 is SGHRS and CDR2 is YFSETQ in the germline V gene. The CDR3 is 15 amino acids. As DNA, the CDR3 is TGCGCCAGCAGCTTGAGGACAGGGACCATCACTGAAGCTTTCTTT. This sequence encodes CASSLRTGTITEAFF.

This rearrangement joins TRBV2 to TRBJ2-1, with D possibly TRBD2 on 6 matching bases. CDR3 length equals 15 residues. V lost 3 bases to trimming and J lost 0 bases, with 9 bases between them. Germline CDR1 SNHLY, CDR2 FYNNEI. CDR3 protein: CASSEIGSSYNEQFF. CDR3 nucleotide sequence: TGTGCCAGCAGTGAGATCGGGAGCTCCTACAATGAGCAGTTCTTC.

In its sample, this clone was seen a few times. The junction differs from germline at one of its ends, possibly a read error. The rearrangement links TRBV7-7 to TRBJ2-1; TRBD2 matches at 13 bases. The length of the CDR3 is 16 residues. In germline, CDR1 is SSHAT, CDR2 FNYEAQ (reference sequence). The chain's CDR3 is CASSLGLAGSYNEQFF. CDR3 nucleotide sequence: TGTGCTAGCAGTCTGGGACTAGCGGGATCATACAATGAGCAGTTCTTC.

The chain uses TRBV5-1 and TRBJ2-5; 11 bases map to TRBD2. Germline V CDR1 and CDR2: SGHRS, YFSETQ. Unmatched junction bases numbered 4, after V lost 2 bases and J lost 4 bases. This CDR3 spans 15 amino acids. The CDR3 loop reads CASSFGSGGGETQYF. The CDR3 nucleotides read TGCGCCAGCAGCTTTGGTAGCGGGGGGGGAGAGACCCAGTACTTC.

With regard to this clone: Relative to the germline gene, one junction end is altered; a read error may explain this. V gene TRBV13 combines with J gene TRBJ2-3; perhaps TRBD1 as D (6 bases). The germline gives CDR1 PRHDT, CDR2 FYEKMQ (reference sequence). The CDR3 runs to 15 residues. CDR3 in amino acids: CASSLGARGADTQYF. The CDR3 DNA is TGTGCCAGCAGCCTAGGGGCCAGGGGTGCAGATACGCAGTATTTT.

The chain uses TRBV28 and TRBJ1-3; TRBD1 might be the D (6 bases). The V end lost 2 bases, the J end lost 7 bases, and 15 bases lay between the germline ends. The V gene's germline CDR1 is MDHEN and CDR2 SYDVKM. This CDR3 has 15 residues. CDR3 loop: CASSLGGHNRNTIYF. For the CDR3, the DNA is TGTGCCAGCAGTTTAGGGGGACATAATCGGAACACCATATATTTT.

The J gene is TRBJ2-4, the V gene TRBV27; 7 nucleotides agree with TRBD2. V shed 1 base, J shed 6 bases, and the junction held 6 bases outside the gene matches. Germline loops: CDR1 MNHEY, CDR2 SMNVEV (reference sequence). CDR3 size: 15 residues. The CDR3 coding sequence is TGTGCCAGCAGTTTATTAAGGACGGGGGGAAACATTCAGTACTTC. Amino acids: CASSLLRTGGNIQYF.

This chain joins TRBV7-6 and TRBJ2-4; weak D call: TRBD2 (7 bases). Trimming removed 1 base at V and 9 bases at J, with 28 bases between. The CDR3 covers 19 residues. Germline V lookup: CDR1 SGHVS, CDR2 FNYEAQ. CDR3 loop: CASSLGGIRGGSSLSIQYF. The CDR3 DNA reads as TGTGCCAGCAGCTTAGGCGGAATTAGGGGGGGGTCTAGCCTGAGCATTCAGTACTTC.

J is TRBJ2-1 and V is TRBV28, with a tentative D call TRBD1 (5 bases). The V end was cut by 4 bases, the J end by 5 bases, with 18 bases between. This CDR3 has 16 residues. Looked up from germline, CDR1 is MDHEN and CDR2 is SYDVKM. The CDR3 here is CASSSDPGFSHNEQFF. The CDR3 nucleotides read TGTGCCAGCAGTTCCGATCCAGGGTTCTCTCACAATGAGCAGTTCTTC.